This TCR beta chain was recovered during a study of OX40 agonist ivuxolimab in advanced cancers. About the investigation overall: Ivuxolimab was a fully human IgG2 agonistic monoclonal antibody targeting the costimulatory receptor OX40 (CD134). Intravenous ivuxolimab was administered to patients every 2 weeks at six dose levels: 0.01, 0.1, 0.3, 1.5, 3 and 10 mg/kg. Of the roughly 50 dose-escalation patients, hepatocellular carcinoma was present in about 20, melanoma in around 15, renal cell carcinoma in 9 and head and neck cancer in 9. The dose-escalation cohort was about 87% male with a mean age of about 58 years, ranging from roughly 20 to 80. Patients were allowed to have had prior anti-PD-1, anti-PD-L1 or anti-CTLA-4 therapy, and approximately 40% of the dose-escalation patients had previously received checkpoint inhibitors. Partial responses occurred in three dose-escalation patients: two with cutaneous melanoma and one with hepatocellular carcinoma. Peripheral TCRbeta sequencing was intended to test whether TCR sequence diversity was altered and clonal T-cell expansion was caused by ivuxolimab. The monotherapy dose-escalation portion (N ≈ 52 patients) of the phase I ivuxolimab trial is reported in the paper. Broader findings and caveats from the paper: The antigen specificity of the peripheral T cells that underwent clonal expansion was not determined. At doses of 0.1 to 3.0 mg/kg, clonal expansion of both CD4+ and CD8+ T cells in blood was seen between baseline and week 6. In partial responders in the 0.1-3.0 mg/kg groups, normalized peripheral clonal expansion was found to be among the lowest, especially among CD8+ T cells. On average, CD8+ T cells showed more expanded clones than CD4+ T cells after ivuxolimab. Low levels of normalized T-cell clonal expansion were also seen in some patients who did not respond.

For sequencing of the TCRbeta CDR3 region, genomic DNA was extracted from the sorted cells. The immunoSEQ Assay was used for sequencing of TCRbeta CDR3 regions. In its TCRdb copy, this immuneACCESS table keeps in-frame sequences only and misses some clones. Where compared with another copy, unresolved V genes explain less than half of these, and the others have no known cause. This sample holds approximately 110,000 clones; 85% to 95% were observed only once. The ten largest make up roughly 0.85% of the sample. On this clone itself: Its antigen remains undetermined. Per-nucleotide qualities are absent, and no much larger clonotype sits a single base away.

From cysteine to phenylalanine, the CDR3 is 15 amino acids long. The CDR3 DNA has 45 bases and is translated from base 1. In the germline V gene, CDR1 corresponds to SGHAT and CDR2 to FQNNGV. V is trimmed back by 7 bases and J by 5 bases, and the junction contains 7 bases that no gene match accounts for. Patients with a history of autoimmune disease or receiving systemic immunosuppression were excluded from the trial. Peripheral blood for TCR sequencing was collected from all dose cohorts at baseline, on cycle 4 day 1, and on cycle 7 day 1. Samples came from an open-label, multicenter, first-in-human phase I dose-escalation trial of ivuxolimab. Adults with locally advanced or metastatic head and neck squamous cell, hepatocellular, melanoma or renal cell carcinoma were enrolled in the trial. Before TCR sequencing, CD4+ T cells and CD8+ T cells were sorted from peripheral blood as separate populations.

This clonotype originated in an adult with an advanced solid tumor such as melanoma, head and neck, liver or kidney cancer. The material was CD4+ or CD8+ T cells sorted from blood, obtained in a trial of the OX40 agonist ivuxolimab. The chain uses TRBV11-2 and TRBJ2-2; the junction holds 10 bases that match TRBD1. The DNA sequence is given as TGTGCCAGCAATATGCGGGACAGGGGAACCGGGGAGCTGTTTTTT. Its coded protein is CASNMRDRGTGELFF.